This is a list of T cell receptor beta chains from one sample in a study of vaccination and CD4 T cells after COVID-19. These TCRs' antigens remain unknown. From the PCR reads, TCRdb called clonotypes with MiXCR, one entry per CDR3 protein. The data hold about 16,000 distinct CDR3 sequences, with approximately 50% observed a single time. Specimen: CD4+ T cells from blood, cultured in vitro. The receptor set was obtained from a human donor who had recovered from COVID-19. CDR3s include the opening cysteine and the closing phenylalanine or tryptophan. The D gene is left open where the match is weak. For some rows the clone size is stated as once, few or many, or as a class when expanded; others skip it.

V gene,clone size,D gene,J gene,CDR3 DNA,CDR3 protein
TRBV5-1,NA,NA,TRBJ1-2,TGCGCCAGCAGCTTCACAGGGAGAGGAGATGGCTACACCTTC,CASSFTGRGDGYTF
TRBV19,NA,TRBD1,TRBJ2-1,TGTGCCAGTAGTAGGGACAGGGGATACTACAATGAGCAGTTCTTC,CASSRDRGYYNEQFF
TRBV7-8,few,TRBD1,TRBJ1-5,TGTGCCAGCAGCTTAAGGGACAGGGGTTCTCAGCCCCAGCATTTT,CASSLRDRGSQPQHF
TRBV4-1,NA,NA,TRBJ1-5,TGCGCCAGCAGCCAAATAGGGCTGAGCAATCAGCCCCAGCATTTT,CASSQIGLSNQPQHF
TRBV12-3/TRBV12-4,few,NA,TRBJ2-7,TGTGCCAGCAGTTTAGGACGACTGGAGCAGTACTTC,CASSLGRLEQYF
TRBV19,NA,TRBD2,TRBJ2-7,TGTGCCAGTAGTTCCCGTAGGGCTAGCGGGTCCTACGAGCAGTACTTC,CASSSRRASGSYEQYF
TRBV18,NA,TRBD1,TRBJ1-2,TGTGCCAGCTCACGGGCAGGGGGCGGTTATGGCTACACCTTC,CASSRAGGGYGYTF
TRBV7-2,NA,NA,TRBJ2-1,TGTGCCAGCAGCTTAAACTACAATGAGCAGTTCTTC,CASSLNYNEQFF
TRBV29-1,NA,NA,TRBJ2-3,TGCAGCGCCACCTCGGGACTCGCGCAGGATACGCAGTATTTT,CSATSGLAQDTQYF
TRBV30,few,TRBD1,TRBJ1-1,TGTGCCTGGAGTCCAAAGGACAGGGCAACAGTTAACACTGAAGCTTTCTTT,CAWSPKDRATVNTEAFF
TRBV28,NA,NA,TRBJ2-2,TGTGCCAGCAGTTTAAGTGGTTCTAATTCGAACACCGGGGAGCTGTTTTTT,CASSLSGSNSNTGELFF
TRBV6-1,few,TRBD1,TRBJ1-2,TGTGCCAGCGGCCCCGGGACAGTCAACTATGGCTACACCTTC,CASGPGTVNYGYTF
TRBV6-5,NA,NA,TRBJ2-7,TGTGCCAGCAGTTACTCGCGGGGGCGGGAGCAGTACTTC,CASSYSRGREQYF
TRBV15,few,TRBD2,TRBJ2-3,TGTGCCACCAGCAGAGCCAGCGGGAGAGGAGATACGCAGTATTTT,CATSRASGRGDTQYF
TRBV7-2,few,NA,TRBJ2-2,TGTGCCAGCAGCTTAGGGCGGCCTTCTAGCACCGGGGAGCTGTTTTTT,CASSLGRPSSTGELFF
TRBV7-3,few,NA,TRBJ1-1,TGTGCCAGCAGCTTAACATCCTCGGTTCGGCACACTGAAGCTTTCTTT,CASSLTSSVRHTEAFF
TRBV12-5,NA,NA,TRBJ2-5,TGTGCTAGTGGTTTGGTAGGTAGTATCGGCCAAGAGACCCAGTACTTC,CASGLVGSIGQETQYF
TRBV20-1,NA,TRBD2,TRBJ2-1,TGCAGTGCTAGAGATGGGCGGGGGGGCCTCAATGAGCAGTTCTTC,CSARDGRGGLNEQFF
TRBV7-6,NA,NA,TRBJ1-5,TGTGCCAGCAGCCCAGCAGGCCGCGTCAGACAGCCCCAGCATTTT,CASSPAGRVRQPQHF
TRBV7-8,NA,NA,TRBJ2-7,TGTGCCAGCAGCTTCGCGACGCTCGATGGACGAAGTTCCTACGAGCAGTACTTC,CASSFATLDGRSSYEQYF
TRBV2,NA,TRBD2,TRBJ2-6,TGTGCCAGCAGTGTGGCGGGGGCTGGGGCCAACGTCCTGACTTTC,CASSVAGAGANVLTF
TRBV11-1,few,NA,TRBJ2-2,TGTGCCAGCAGCTTACAGGGGCAGGTTAAAACCGGGGAGCTGTTTTTT,CASSLQGQVKTGELFF
TRBV6-2/TRBV6-3,NA,TRBD1,TRBJ2-2,TGTGCCAGCAGCAAACTCGGGACAGCCACCGGGGAGCTGTTTTTT,CASSKLGTATGELFF
TRBV10-1,few,NA,TRBJ1-2,TGCGCCAGCACGAGAGCTAACTATGGCTACACCTTC,CASTRANYGYTF
TRBV5-1,NA,NA,TRBJ1-1,TGCGCCAGCAGCCCGGGGGGGGGGCTAGGCACTGAAGCTTTCTTT,CASSPGGGLGTEAFF
TRBV19,NA,TRBD1,TRBJ1-2,TGTGCCAGTAGTCCCCAACAGGGGTTTACCTATGGCTACACCTTC,CASSPQQGFTYGYTF
TRBV5-1,NA,NA,TRBJ1-2,TGCGCCAGCAGCCCGGGGGAGGGTGGCTACACCTTC,CASSPGEGGYTF
TRBV20-1,few,TRBD1,TRBJ1-2,TGCAGTGCTAGAGAACAGGGGGGAATCTATGGCTACACCTTC,CSAREQGGIYGYTF